A single sample gave rise to the 19 T cell receptor beta chains below, sequenced in a study of blood T cell repertoires in COVID-19. Generated by immunoSEQ multiplex PCR, the TCRdb table keeps only in-frame clones and is missing some. The repertoire holds about 63,000 clones, with 88% as singletons. The sample taken for sequencing was peripheral blood. The receptors shown here come from a human donor in a cohort sampled during active COVID-19.

V is TRBV7-9 and J is TRBJ1-4; no reliable D call. CDR3 length: 14 residues. In germline, CDR1 is SEHNR, CDR2 FQNEAQ (reference sequence). V was trimmed by 2 bases and J by 6 bases, leaving 10 bases between them. CDR3 nucleotide sequence: TGTGCCAGCAGCTTAAACCCAGTGGATGAAAAACTGTTTTTT. It encodes CASSLNPVDEKLFF.

J is TRBJ1-5 and V is TRBV5-8, with D possibly matching TRBD1 (6 bases). V was cut by 4 bases and J by 2 bases, with 22 bases left in between. CDR1 and CDR2 (germline): SGHTS, YDEGEE. The length of the CDR3 is 18 residues. The chain's CDR3 is CASSPFKGGRSGNQPQHF. The DNA for the CDR3 is TGTGCCAGCAGCCCCTTTAAAGGGGGTAGGTCAGGCAATCAGCCCCAGCATTTT.

This clone was counted only a few times. V and J are TRBV10-3 and TRBJ1-2, with D tentatively TRBD1 (5 bases). The CDR3 is made up of 14 amino acids. CDR1 and CDR2 (germline): ENHRY, SYGVKD. V was clipped by 7 bases and J by 4 bases, with 16 bases between them. CDR3: CAITTGGGPYGYTF. The DNA of the CDR3 is TGTGCCATCACCACGGGGGGTGGACCCTATGGCTACACCTTC.

The chain recombines TRBV6-5 with TRBJ1-1, with D uncertain. CDR1 is MNHEY, CDR2 SVGAGI, per germline. The CDR3 runs 11 residues. V was clipped by 4 bases and J by 11 bases, with 11 bases between them. CDR3 coding DNA: TGTGCCAGCAGTTCTAGGCTTGGGGCTTTCTTT. Translation: CASSSRLGAFF.

The V and J genes are TRBV19 and TRBJ2-1; 8 nucleotides align to TRBD2. CDR1 and CDR2 (germline): LNHDA, SQIVND (reference sequence). This CDR3 region has 16 residues. V shed 3 bases and J 4 bases; nucleotides not matched to a gene: 8. The CDR3 DNA is TGTGCCAGTAGTATTTTTAGCGGGGCGGTATACAATGAGCAGTTCTTC. This gives the protein CASSIFSGAVYNEQFF. Using reference TRBV19 and TRBJ2-1 for the parts outside the CDR3, the full variable domain is DGGITQSPKYLFRKEGQNVTLSCEQNLNHDAMYWYRQDPGQGLRLIYYSQIVNDFQKGDIAEGYSVSREKKESFPLTVTSAQKNPTAFYLCASSIFSGAVYNEQFFGPGTRLTVL.

The chain has TRBV5-1 and TRBJ1-2; maybe TRBD1 (6 bases). The CDR3 is 12 residues long. Germline V lookup: CDR1 SGHRS, CDR2 YFSETQ. V lost 6 bases, J lost 1 base, and 7 bases lay in between. The CDR3 sequence: CASMDSNYGYTF. The CDR3 DNA sequence: TGCGCCAGCATGGACAGTAACTATGGCTACACCTTC. Using reference TRBV5-1 and TRBJ1-2 for the parts outside the CDR3, the full variable domain is KAGVTQTPRYLIKTRGQQVTLSCSPISGHRSVSWYQQTPGQGLQFLFEYFSETQRNKGNFPGRFSGRQFSNSRSEMNVSTLELGDSALYLCASMDSNYGYTFGSGTRLTVV.

The chain combines TRBV7-3 with TRBJ2-1; TRBD1 matches 8 bases. V dropped 4 bases and J dropped 1; count of bases not matched to a gene: 3. Germline V CDR1 and CDR2: SGHTA, FQGTGA. This CDR3 is 15 amino acids long. This chain's CDR3 is CASSSQGVSYNEQFF. In nucleotides, the CDR3 is TGTGCCAGCAGCTCACAGGGGGTGTCCTACAATGAGCAGTTCTTC.

The chain uses TRBV18 and TRBJ1-2, with a weak D call TRBD1 (5 bases). This CDR3 has 14 amino acids. Trimming took 3 bases from V and 4 from J, leaving 12 bases between them. Germline CDR1 KGHSH, CDR2 LQKENI. CDR3 protein: CASSPRADSYGYTF. The CDR3, as DNA: TGTGCCAGCTCACCCAGGGCCGATTCCTATGGCTACACCTTC. The complete variable domain, with remaining parts taken from reference TRBV18 and TRBJ1-2, reads NAGVMQNPRHLVRRRGQEARLRCSPMKGHSHVYWYRQLPEEGLKFMVYLQKENIIDESGMPKERFSAEFPKEGPSILRIQQVVRGDSAAYFCASSPRADSYGYTFGSGTRLTVV.

This clone was detected only a few times. This sequence joins TRBV6-5 and TRBJ1-1; TRBD1 agrees at 8 bases. The CDR3 length is 13 residues. Germline V gene sequence: CDR1 MNHEY, CDR2 SVGAGI. V lost 7 bases, J lost 5 bases, and 6 bases stayed unmatched. CDR3 sequence reads: CASTPTGDTEAFF. The CDR3 DNA reads TGTGCCAGCACTCCGACAGGGGATACTGAAGCTTTCTTT.

The chain links TRBV18 to TRBJ2-3, with 10 bases matching TRBD2. The germline gives CDR1 KGHSH, CDR2 LQKENI. This CDR3 contains 19 residues. V trimming: 0 bases; J trimming: 0 bases; junction bases outside the gene matches: 9. CDR3 protein: CASSPPKVAGGTSTDTQYF. The CDR3 DNA follows: TGTGCCAGCTCACCACCGAAGGTAGCGGGAGGTACTAGCACAGATACGCAGTATTTT.

The gene calls are TRBV18 and TRBJ2-7; 10 nucleotides match TRBD2. The CDR3 runs 14 residues. Unmatched junction bases numbered 1, after V lost 3 bases and J lost 2 bases. Per germline, CDR1 KGHSH and CDR2 LQKENI. CDR3 nucleotides: TGTGCCAGCTCACCGGGACTAGCGCCCTACGAGCAGTACTTC. Translation: CASSPGLAPYEQYF.

The DNA for the CDR3 is TGTGCCAGCAGTTACTCTAGGACAGGGGCGACTGTTTATAGCAATCAGCCCCAGCATTTT. Its protein is CASSYSRTGATVYSNQPQHF. The chain combines TRBV6-2 or TRBV6-3 with TRBJ1-5, with 9 bases lining up with TRBD1. CDR1 and CDR2 from the germline V gene are MNHEY and SVGEGT. The CDR3 contains 20 residues. The V and J ends lost 0 bases and 0 bases, in that order; junction bases with no gene match: 12.

The chain combines TRBV27 with TRBJ2-7; the D gene is possibly TRBD2 (6 bases). Trimming took 5 bases from V and 3 from J, leaving 14 bases between them. Germline loops: CDR1 MNHEY, CDR2 SMNVEV (reference sequence). There are 14 residues in the CDR3. The CDR3 spells CASSPSRDFYEQYF. The CDR3 bases are TGTGCCAGCAGTCCCTCTAGGGACTTCTACGAGCAGTACTTC.

This clone came up once. The chain carries TRBV4-1 and TRBJ2-7, with D perhaps TRBD2 (6 bases). CDR3 length: 17 residues. The V gene's germline CDR1 is MGHRA and CDR2 YSYEKL. Trimming left V 2 bases short and J 3 bases short, with 20 bases between. CDR3 in amino acids: CASSQTPGQGLVYEQYF. The CDR3 region has the DNA TGCGCCAGCAGCCAAACCCCGGGGCAGGGACTCGTCTACGAGCAGTACTTC.

V usage is TRBV14 and J usage is TRBJ2-5; weak D call: TRBD2 (5 bases). Germline V gene lookup returns CDR1 SGHDN and CDR2 FVKESK. The V and J ends lost 4 bases and 2 bases respectively, with 20 bases between them. The CDR3 has 17 residues. The CDR3 sequence: CASSLLKGVTTQETQYF. The CDR3 DNA sequence: TGTGCCAGCAGCCTCCTGAAGGGAGTCACTACGCAAGAGACCCAGTACTTC. The full variable domain, with the rest looked up from reference TRBV14 and TRBJ2-5, is EAGVTQFPSHSVIEKGQTVTLRCDPISGHDNLYWYRRVMGKEIKFLLHFVKESKQDESGMPNNRFLAERTGGTYSTLKVQPAELEDSGVYFCASSLLKGVTTQETQYFGPGTRLLVL.

The chain uses TRBV6-5 and TRBJ2-7, with D possibly TRBD2 on 6 matching bases. Between the trimmed V and J ends, which lost 5 bases and 9 bases, there was a span of 14 bases. The CDR3 runs to 12 residues. CDR1 is MNHEY, CDR2 SVGAGI, per germline. In nucleotides, the CDR3 is TGTGCCAGCAGTCCGCTAGCGACCGGGCAGTACTTC. Amino acid sequence: CASSPLATGQYF.

The chain uses TRBV7-9 and TRBJ2-5; D unresolved. In germline, CDR1 is SEHNR, CDR2 FQNEAQ (reference sequence). CDR3 length: 12 amino acids. V shed 4 bases and J shed 7 bases, with 10 bases lying between them. DNA of the CDR3: TGTGCCAGCAGCTCGCCCCCCGGGACCCAGTACTTC. Its translation: CASSSPPGTQYF. The complete variable domain, with remaining parts taken from reference TRBV7-9 and TRBJ2-5, reads DTGVSQNPRHKITKRGQNVTFRCDPISEHNRLYWYRQTLGQGPEFLTYFQNEAQLEKSRLLSDRFSAERPKGSFSTLEIQRTEQGDSAMYLCASSSPPGTQYFGPGTRLLVL.

This clone was recorded only once. The CDR3 loop is CSPGPFGDTGELFF. CDR3 coding DNA: TGCAGCCCAGGTCCCTTCGGGGACACCGGGGAGCTGTTTTTT. The J gene is TRBJ2-2, the V gene TRBV29-1; a possible D gene is TRBD2 (5 bases). The germline V gene encodes CDR1 SQVTM and CDR2 ANQGSEA. Between the trimmed V and J ends, which lost 8 bases and 3 bases, there was a span of 16 bases. There are 14 residues in the CDR3.

The chain couples TRBV5-1 to TRBJ2-7; possible D gene TRBD2, 7 bases. Germline V gene data show CDR1 as SGHRS and CDR2 as YFSETQ. The CDR3 loop spans 15 amino acids. Trimming removed 4 bases at V and 6 bases at J, with 20 bases between. The CDR3 sequence is CASSTAPGGLREQYF. The CDR3 bases are TGCGCCAGCAGCACGGCACCCGGGGGGCTACGCGAGCAGTACTTC. The complete variable domain, with remaining parts taken from reference TRBV5-1 and TRBJ2-7, reads KAGVTQTPRYLIKTRGQQVTLSCSPISGHRSVSWYQQTPGQGLQFLFEYFSETQRNKGNFPGRFSGRQFSNSRSEMNVSTLELGDSALYLCASSTAPGGLREQYFGPGTRLTVT.